One sample yielded the 19 T cell receptor beta chains listed below, sequenced in a study of beta chain features in type 1 diabetes. Findings of the study overall: People with Type 1 diabetes carried modestly yet significantly shorter TCRB CDR3s in all four CD4+ subsets.

Which antigens these TCRs recognize remains unknown. Of the isolated RNA, all was reverse transcribed, and so the sequenced material was expressed TCRB transcripts. Sequencing was performed with immunoSEQ multiplex PCR; in TCRdb, only in-frame clones are kept and a portion is missing. The sample has 550,000 to 850,000 clones; under 15% are singletons. Sequencing was carried out using naive CD4+ T cells from blood. These receptors all stem from a man aged 18 to 30 with type 1 diabetes.

The V and J genes are TRBV18 and TRBJ2-3; weak D call: TRBD2 (6 bases). V dropped 3 bases and J dropped 0 bases, with 13 bases sitting between them. In germline, CDR1 is KGHSH, CDR2 LQKENI. This CDR3 comprises 16 residues. Written as DNA, the CDR3 is TGTGCCAGCTCACCTGTAGTAAGCGGGAGCACAGATACGCAGTATTTT. It translates to CASSPVVSGSTDTQYF.

V gene TRBV6-1 combines with J gene TRBJ1-1; D uncertain. This CDR3 contains 14 residues. With 4 bases removed from V and 6 bases from J, the gap between germline ends came to 15 bases. The germline CDR1 and CDR2 sequences are MNHNS and SASEGT. CDR3 DNA sequence: TGTGCCAGCAGTGCTTATAATCCTACAGCTGAAGCTTTCTTT. Translation gives CASSAYNPTAEAFF.

The sample holds a few counts of this clone. Other DNA sequences in the same sample also yield this CDR3. The gene calls are TRBV28 and TRBJ2-1; no definite D call. Trimming shortened V by 3 bases and J by 7 bases, and 7 bases separated the two germline ends. Germline V gene sequence: CDR1 MDHEN, CDR2 SYDVKM. CDR3 length: 12 residues. This CDR3 reads CASSFGWNEQFF. CDR3 sequence (DNA): TGTGCCAGCAGTTTTGGTTGGAATGAGCAGTTCTTC.

CDR3 amino acids: CASTGSIFGEQYF. The CDR3 DNA reads TGTGCCAGCACCGGGAGCATTTTTGGCGAGCAGTACTTC. V is TRBV28 and J is TRBJ2-7, with a tentative D call TRBD2 (6 bases). Germline assignment: CDR1 MDHEN and CDR2 SYDVKM. The CDR3 contains 13 residues. V lost 7 bases and J 6 bases, leaving 16 bases between the germline ends. Filled out from reference TRBV28 and TRBJ2-7, the complete variable domain reads DVKVTQSSRYLVKRTGEKVFLECVQDMDHENMFWYRQDPGLGLRLIYFSYDVKMKEKGDIPEGYSVSREKKERFSLILESASTNQTSMYLCASTGSIFGEQYFGPGTRLTVT.

The chain carries TRBV25-1 and TRBJ1-2; D is possibly TRBD1 (6 bases). The CDR3 spans 13 residues. Germline-derived CDR1 and CDR2 are MGHDK and SYGVNS. V lost 4 bases and J 3 bases, leaving 9 bases between the germline ends. The CDR3 nucleotides read TGTGCCAGCAGTGTGGGGGCCCACTATGGCTACACCTTC. This encodes CASSVGAHYGYTF.

The genes are TRBV2 and TRBJ1-6, with D uncertain. The V end was cut by 4 bases, the J end by 13 bases, with 8 bases between. From germline, CDR1 is SNHLY and CDR2 FYNNEI. The CDR3 has 11 amino acids. In DNA form, the CDR3 reads TGTGCCAGCAGTGTGGTCGGGCCCCTCCACTTT. It encodes CASSVVGPLHF.

This clone was detected a few times. V is TRBV27 and J is TRBJ1-1, with 9 bases that match TRBD1. This CDR3 region has 15 residues. V dropped 5 bases and J dropped 5; count of bases not matched to a gene: 9. Germline V gives CDR1 MNHEY, CDR2 SMNVEV (reference sequence). As DNA, the CDR3 is TGTGCCAGCAGTCCCGGGACAGGGTTCGGGACTGAAGCTTTCTTT. It is translated as CASSPGTGFGTEAFF.

This chain connects TRBV28 to TRBJ2-3; 10 nucleotides agree with TRBD1. V lost 4 bases to trimming and J lost 1 base; unmatched junction nucleotides: 8. Germline CDR1 and CDR2: MDHEN and SYDVKM. The CDR3 is 17 amino acids. Here the CDR3 DNA reads TGTGCCAGCAGTTCCTGGGTAGGGACAGGGGGCACAGATACGCAGTATTTT. It encodes CASSSWVGTGGTDTQYF.

Note on this clone: The same CDR3 arises from other DNA sequences in this sample as well. The chain carries TRBV30 and TRBJ1-5; D is unclear. Germline CDR1 reads GTSNPN; CDR2 reads SVGIG (reference sequence). Trimming left V 0 bases short and J 0 bases short, with 6 bases between. The CDR3 consists of 14 residues. The CDR3 sequence: CAWSVGVSNQPQHF. CDR3 nucleotide sequence: TGTGCCTGGAGTGTCGGGGTTAGCAATCAGCCCCAGCATTTT.

The chain links TRBV11-1 to TRBJ2-1; D ambiguous. The CDR3 is made up of 16 amino acids. Germline V lookup: CDR1 SGHAT, CDR2 FQDESV (reference sequence). Trimming took 5 bases from V and 0 from J, leaving 14 bases between them. The CDR3 DNA reads TGTGCCAGCAGCCCATCGGGCACGAGCTCCTACAATGAGCAGTTCTTC. This encodes CASSPSGTSSYNEQFF.

The V and J genes are TRBV6-5 and TRBJ2-7, with no clear D. The CDR3 extends over 14 amino acids. CDR1 and CDR2 from the germline V gene are MNHEY and SVGAGI. The V and J ends lost 0 bases and 2 bases respectively, with 8 bases between them. CDR3 protein: CASSYSVVPYEQYF. The CDR3 region has the DNA TGTGCCAGCAGTTACTCGGTAGTTCCCTACGAGCAGTACTTC.

This clone was observed a handful of times. V is TRBV5-1 and J is TRBJ2-1; maybe TRBD1 (7 bases). Germline V gives CDR1 SGHRS, CDR2 YFSETQ. The V end lost 7 bases, the J end lost 7 bases, and 21 bases lay between the germline ends. The CDR3 runs 15 residues. The DNA of the CDR3 is TGCGCCAGCCGGGTAGCGGAGGGGGCCTGGAATGAGCAGTTCTTC. Its translation: CASRVAEGAWNEQFF. Full variable domain (outside the CDR3, taken from reference TRBV5-1 and TRBJ2-1): KAGVTQTPRYLIKTRGQQVTLSCSPISGHRSVSWYQQTPGQGLQFLFEYFSETQRNKGNFPGRFSGRQFSNSRSEMNVSTLELGDSALYLCASRVAEGAWNEQFFGPGTRLTVL.

The chain is built from TRBV14 and TRBJ1-1, with D unclear. Germline V gene data show CDR1 as SGHDN and CDR2 as FVKESK. Trimming cost V 3 bases and J 1 base, with 15 bases left between them. CDR3 length equals 16 residues. The CDR3 loop reads CASSHTAANANTEAFF. DNA for the CDR3: TGTGCCAGCAGCCATACGGCAGCTAATGCGAACACTGAAGCTTTCTTT.

This clone has only a few counts. Other nucleotide sequences from this sample produce the same CDR3. The V and J genes are TRBV4-1 and TRBJ1-5, with D possibly being TRBD1 (6 bases). Germline V CDR1 and CDR2: MGHRA, YSYEKL. The CDR3 loop spans 16 amino acids. Trimming shortened V by 0 bases and J by 0 bases, and 9 bases separated the two germline ends. The CDR3 loop reads CASSQEGRGSNQPQHF. The DNA of the CDR3 is TGCGCCAGCAGCCAAGAGGGCAGGGGTAGCAATCAGCCCCAGCATTTT.

This clone occurred a few times. V is TRBV10-3 and J is TRBJ2-7, with D unresolved. Trimming took 2 bases from V and 2 from J, leaving 4 bases between them. Germline V CDR1 and CDR2: ENHRY, SYGVKD. The CDR3 consists of 12 residues. Here the CDR3 reads CAISETAYEQYF. The CDR3 nucleotides read TGTGCCATCAGTGAGACTGCCTACGAGCAGTACTTC.

In this sample, this clone turned up a few times. The V and J genes are TRBV30 and TRBJ1-5; D gene ambiguous. Per the germline V gene, CDR1 is GTSNPN and CDR2 is SVGIG (reference sequence). The ends were cut back, 2 bases at V and 10 bases at J, with 15 bases in the middle. The CDR3 has 13 residues. The CDR3 region is CAWSLGLIFPQHF. The CDR3 nucleotides read TGTGCCTGGAGTCTAGGCCTTATTTTCCCCCAGCATTTT.

The V and J genes are TRBV30 and TRBJ2-7; no clear D gene. The length of the CDR3 is 11 residues. The germline V gene encodes CDR1 GTSNPN and CDR2 SVGIG (reference sequence). V lost 2 bases to trimming and J lost 4 bases, with 6 bases between them. CDR3 in DNA: TGTGCCTGGAGTAACCCTTACGAGCAGTACTTC. The encoded protein is CAWSNPYEQYF.

V gene TRBV29-1 combines with J gene TRBJ2-7; no firm D call. This CDR3 contains 14 residues. Deletions cut 1 base from V and 7 bases from J, with 17 bases between. Germline values: CDR1 SQVTM, CDR2 ANQGSEA. The CDR3 DNA follows: TGCAGCGTTGAAGGGACGTCAAAGGCCCGTGAGCAGTACTTC. It codes for CSVEGTSKAREQYF.

This chain connects TRBV7-8 to TRBJ2-3, with 15 bases matching TRBD2. Trimming took 3 bases from V and 2 from J; bases not matched to a gene: 3. The germline V gene has CDR1 SGHVS and CDR2 FQNEAQ. The length of the CDR3 is 17 residues. CDR3 DNA sequence: TGTGCCAGCAGCTTCCGGACTAGCGGGGGGGACACAGATACGCAGTATTTT. Protein product: CASSFRTSGGDTDTQYF.